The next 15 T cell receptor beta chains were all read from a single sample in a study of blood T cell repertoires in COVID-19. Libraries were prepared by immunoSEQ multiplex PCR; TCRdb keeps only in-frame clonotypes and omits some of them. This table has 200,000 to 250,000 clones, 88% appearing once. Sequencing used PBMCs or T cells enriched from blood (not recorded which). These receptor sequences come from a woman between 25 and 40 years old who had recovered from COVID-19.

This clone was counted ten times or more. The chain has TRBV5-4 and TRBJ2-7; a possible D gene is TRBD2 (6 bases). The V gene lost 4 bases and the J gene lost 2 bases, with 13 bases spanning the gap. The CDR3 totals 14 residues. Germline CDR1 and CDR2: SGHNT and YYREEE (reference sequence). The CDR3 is CASSPGTLAYEQYF. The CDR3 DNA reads TGTGCCAGCAGCCCTGGGACTCTAGCCTACGAGCAGTACTTC.

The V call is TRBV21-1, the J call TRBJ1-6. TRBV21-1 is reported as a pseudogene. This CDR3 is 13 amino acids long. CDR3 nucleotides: TGTGAGGGGGGGAGCTCCTATAATTCACCCCTCCACTTT. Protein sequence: CEGGSSYNSPLHF.

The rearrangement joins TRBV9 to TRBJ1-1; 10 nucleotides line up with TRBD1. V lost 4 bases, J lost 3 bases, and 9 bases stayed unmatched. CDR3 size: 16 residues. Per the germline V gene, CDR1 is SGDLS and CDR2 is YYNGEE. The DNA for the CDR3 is TGTGCCAGCAGCAGACAGGGGGCTCGCGTGGACACTGAAGCTTTCTTT. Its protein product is CASSRQGARVDTEAFF.

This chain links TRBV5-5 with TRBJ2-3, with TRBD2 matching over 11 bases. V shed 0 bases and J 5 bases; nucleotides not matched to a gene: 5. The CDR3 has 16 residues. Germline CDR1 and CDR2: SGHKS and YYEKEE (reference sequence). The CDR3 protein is CASSLEHGTSGDTQYF. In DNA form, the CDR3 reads TGTGCCAGCAGCTTGGAACATGGGACTAGCGGAGATACGCAGTATTTT.

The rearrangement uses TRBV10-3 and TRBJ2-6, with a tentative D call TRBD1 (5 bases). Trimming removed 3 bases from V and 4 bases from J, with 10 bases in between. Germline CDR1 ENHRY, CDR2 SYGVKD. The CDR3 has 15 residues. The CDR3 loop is CAISESRQGANVLTF. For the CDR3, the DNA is TGTGCCATCAGTGAATCACGACAGGGGGCCAACGTCCTGACTTTC.

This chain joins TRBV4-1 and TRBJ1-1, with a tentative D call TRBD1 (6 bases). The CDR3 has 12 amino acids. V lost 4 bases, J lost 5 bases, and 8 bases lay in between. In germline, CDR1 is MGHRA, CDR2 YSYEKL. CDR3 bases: TGCGCCAGCAGCCGCACAGGGACTGAAGCTTTCTTT. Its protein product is CASSRTGTEAFF.

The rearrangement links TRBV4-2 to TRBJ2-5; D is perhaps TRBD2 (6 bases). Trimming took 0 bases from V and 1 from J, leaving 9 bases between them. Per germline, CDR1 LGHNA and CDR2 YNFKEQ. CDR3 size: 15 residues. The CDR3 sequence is CASSQDRGVQETQYF. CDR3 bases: TGTGCCAGCAGCCAAGATCGCGGGGTCCAAGAGACCCAGTACTTC.

The CDR3 reads CASSRSTPGSTDTQYF. CDR3 nucleotides: TGTGCCAGCAGCCGTAGCACCCCGGGGAGCACAGATACGCAGTATTTT. The chain employs TRBV14 and TRBJ2-3; possible D gene TRBD2, 5 bases. The length of the CDR3 is 16 residues. Germline V CDR1 and CDR2: SGHDN, FVKESK. V shed 4 bases and J shed 0 bases, with 14 bases lying between them. Combining the CDR3 with reference TRBV14 and TRBJ2-3 gives the whole variable domain EAGVTQFPSHSVIEKGQTVTLRCDPISGHDNLYWYRRVMGKEIKFLLHFVKESKQDESGMPNNRFLAERTGGTYSTLKVQPAELEDSGVYFCASSRSTPGSTDTQYFGPGTRLTVL.

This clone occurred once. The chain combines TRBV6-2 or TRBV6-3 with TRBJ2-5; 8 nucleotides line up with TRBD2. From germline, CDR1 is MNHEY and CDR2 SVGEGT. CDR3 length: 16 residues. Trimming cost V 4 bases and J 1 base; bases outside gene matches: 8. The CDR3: CASSLLAGGLQETQYF. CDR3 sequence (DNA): TGTGCCAGCAGTTTACTGGCGGGGGGCCTCCAAGAGACCCAGTACTTC.

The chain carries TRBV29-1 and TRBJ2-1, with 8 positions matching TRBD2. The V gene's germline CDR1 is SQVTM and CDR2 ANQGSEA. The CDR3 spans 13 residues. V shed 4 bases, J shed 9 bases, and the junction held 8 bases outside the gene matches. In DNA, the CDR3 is TGCAGCGTTGCTGCGGGGGGCCCCACTGAGCAGTTCTTC. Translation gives CSVAAGGPTEQFF.

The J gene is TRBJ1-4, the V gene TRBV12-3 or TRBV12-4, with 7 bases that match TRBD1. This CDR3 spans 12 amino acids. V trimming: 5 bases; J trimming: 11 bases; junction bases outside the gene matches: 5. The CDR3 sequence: CASSDDRAKLFF. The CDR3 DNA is TGTGCCAGCAGTGATGACAGGGCGAAACTGTTTTTT.

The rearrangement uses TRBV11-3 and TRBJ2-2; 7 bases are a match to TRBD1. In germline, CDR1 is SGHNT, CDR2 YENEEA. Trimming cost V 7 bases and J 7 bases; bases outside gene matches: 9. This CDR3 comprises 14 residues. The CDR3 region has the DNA TGTGCCAGCAACGAGAACAGGGGTGGCGGGGAGCTGTTTTTT. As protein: CASNENRGGGELFF.

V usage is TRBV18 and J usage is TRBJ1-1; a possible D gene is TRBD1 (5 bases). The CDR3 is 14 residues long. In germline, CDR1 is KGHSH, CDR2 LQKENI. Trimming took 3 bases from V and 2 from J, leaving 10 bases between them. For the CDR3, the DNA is TGTGCCAGCTCACCTTTAACAGGCAACACTGAAGCTTTCTTT. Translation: CASSPLTGNTEAFF.

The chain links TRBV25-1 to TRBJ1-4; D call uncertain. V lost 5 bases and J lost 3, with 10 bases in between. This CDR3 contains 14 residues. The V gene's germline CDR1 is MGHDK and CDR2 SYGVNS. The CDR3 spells CASSPNTANEKLFF. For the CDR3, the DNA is TGTGCCAGCAGTCCCAATACGGCTAATGAAAAACTGTTTTTT.

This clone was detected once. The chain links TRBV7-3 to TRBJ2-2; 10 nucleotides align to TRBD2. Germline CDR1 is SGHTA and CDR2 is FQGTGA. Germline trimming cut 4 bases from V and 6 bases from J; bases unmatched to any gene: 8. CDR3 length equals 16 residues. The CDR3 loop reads CASSYTGTSEAGELFF. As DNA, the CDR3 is TGTGCCAGCAGCTACACCGGGACTAGCGAGGCCGGGGAGCTGTTTTTT.